This T cell receptor (beta chain) derives from a study of blood T cells in healthy people across ages. Study-wide findings and caveats: Comparison with aged donors showed that long-lived donors had more naive CD4+ cells and higher diversity.

This clonotype was detected only once. As yet, its antigen is unknown. There are 14 residues in the CDR3. The J segment lost 11 bases and the V segment lost 8 bases, leaving 15 bases of the junction unmatched. CDR1 and CDR2 from the germline V gene are SQVTM and ANQGSEA. Primers used in a second PCR of roughly 7 to 12 cycles were a sample-barcoded 5' primer and a J-beta primer mix. Each single sample gave us at least 3 million CDR3-containing paired-end reads. TCRdb re-derived calls from the 5' RACE reads in MiXCR, one entry per CDR3 protein. The sample includes roughly 1,800,000 distinct CDR3 sequences, 40% to 55% of them seen just once. Extraction yielded at least 5 micrograms of total RNA per sample.

The chain combines TRBV29-1 with TRBJ2-5, with 12 bases lining up with TRBD1. The specimen sequenced was blood. The TCR originated in a woman in her forties in good health. CDR3 region: CSTRGTGGLNEQYF. The DNA of the CDR3 is TGCAGCACCCGTGGGACAGGGGGCCTAAATGAGCAGTACTTC. The full variable domain, with the rest looked up from reference TRBV29-1 and TRBJ2-5, is SAVISQKPSRDICQRGTSLTIQCQVDSQVTMMFWYRQQPGQSLTLIATANQGSEATYESGFVIDKFPISRPNLTFSTLTVSNMSPEDSSIYLCSTRGTGGLNEQYFGPGTRLLVL.